A single sample gave rise to the 15 T cell receptor beta chains below, sequenced in a study of T cells after yellow fever vaccination. MiXCR was run by TCRdb on the 5' RACE reads, yielding one entry per CDR3 protein. The sample has hundreds of thousands of distinct CDR3 sequences; around an eighth are singletons. This specimen was PBMCs, taken on the day of the yellow fever booster vaccination. The receptors come from a man aged 25-45 years who received the YFV17D yellow fever vaccine.

This sequence joins TRBV29-1 and TRBJ2-7; tentatively, D is TRBD1 (5 bases). The V gene lost 0 bases and the J gene lost 0 bases, with 12 bases spanning the gap. The germline V gene has CDR1 SQVTM and CDR2 ANQGSEA. This CDR3 spans 15 amino acids. CDR3 DNA: TGCAGCGTTGAAGATCCTAACAGGAGCTCCTACGAGCAGTACTTC. It specifies CSVEDPNRSSYEQYF.

This clonotype was picked up a small number of times. This chain connects TRBV18 to TRBJ2-1; weak D call: TRBD2 (7 bases). The CDR3 is made up of 15 amino acids. The V gene's germline CDR1 is KGHSH and CDR2 LQKENI. Between the trimmed V and J ends, which lost 0 bases and 6 bases, there was a span of 12 bases. The CDR3 coding sequence is TGTGCCAGCTCACCACCAAAGGGAGGGGGCAATGAGCAGTTCTTC. Translating gives CASSPPKGGGNEQFF.

The chain joins TRBV6-5 to TRBJ2-1; 9 bases are shared with TRBD2. From germline, CDR1 is MNHEY and CDR2 SVGAGI. The CDR3 is 16 amino acids. V was pared by 2 bases and J by 7 bases, with 9 bases of the junction left unmatched. In nucleotides, the CDR3 is TGTGCCAGCAGTTACCATGGGATAGCGGGAGATAATGAGCAGTTCTTC. It codes for CASSYHGIAGDNEQFF.

This rearrangement joins TRBV4-3 to TRBJ1-1; perhaps TRBD1 as D (6 bases). V was cut by 0 bases and J by 3 bases, with 8 bases left in between. Germline V gene data show CDR1 as LGHNA and CDR2 as YSLEER. The CDR3 is 14 amino acids. The CDR3 DNA sequence: TGCGCCAGCAGCCAAGAGGCAGGGGACACTGAAGCTTTCTTT. It codes for CASSQEAGDTEAFF.

The table lists this clonotype with many counts. This chain connects TRBV29-1 to TRBJ1-2, with D perhaps matching TRBD1 (5 bases). V lost 2 bases and J 8 bases, leaving 9 bases between the germline ends. Germline V gene lookup returns CDR1 SQVTM and CDR2 ANQGSEA. There are 11 residues in the CDR3. The CDR3 DNA follows: TGCAGCGTTGAATCAGGGCGAGGCTACACCTTC. Protein: CSVESGRGYTF.

Only a few counts were recorded for this clonotype. V gene TRBV6-5 combines with J gene TRBJ2-7; 10 bases match TRBD1. The CDR3 is made up of 16 amino acids. The germline CDR1 and CDR2 sequences are MNHEY and SVGAGI. Trimming cost V 0 bases and J 2 bases; bases outside gene matches: 4. CDR3 loop: CASSYSGDRGTYEQYF. In DNA form, the CDR3 reads TGTGCCAGCAGTTACTCCGGGGACAGGGGAACCTACGAGCAGTACTTC.

In its sample, this clonotype was seen a few times. V gene TRBV6-5 combines with J gene TRBJ1-2, with D maybe TRBD1 (6 bases). Germline CDR1 MNHEY, CDR2 SVGAGI. Trimming removed 5 bases from V and 7 bases from J, with 11 bases in between. This CDR3 has 12 residues. CDR3 loop: CASSNRVGGYTF. CDR3 coding DNA: TGTGCCAGCAGTAACAGGGTGGGTGGCTACACCTTC.

CDR3 residues: CSARGVFVKDGALREYF. The CDR3 DNA sequence: TGCAGTGCTAGAGGGGTTTTCGTCAAGGACGGTGCTCTACGGGAGTACTTC. The rearrangement uses TRBV20-1 and TRBJ2-7; D unresolved. Trimming shortened V by 1 base and J by 11 bases, and 30 bases separated the two germline ends. The CDR3 has 17 residues. Germline V gene lookup returns CDR1 DFQATT and CDR2 SNEGSKA (reference sequence).

The V and J genes are TRBV10-3 and TRBJ2-1; D assignment may be TRBD1 or TRBD2 (6 bases each). Trimming shortened V by 8 bases and J by 6 bases, and 20 bases separated the two germline ends. The germline V gene encodes CDR1 ENHRY and CDR2 SYGVKD. The CDR3 extends over 15 amino acids. The CDR3 is CAILPGDSPTNEQFF. The CDR3 bases are TGTGCCATCCTACCAGGGGACTCGCCAACCAATGAGCAGTTCTTC.

In this sample, this clonotype turned up a few times. This chain joins TRBV19 and TRBJ1-5, with 7 positions matching TRBD1. Germline V gene sequence: CDR1 LNHDA, CDR2 SQIVND (reference sequence). The CDR3 spans 15 residues. Unmatched junction bases numbered 10, after V lost 7 bases and J lost 4 bases. CDR3 coding DNA: TGTGCCAGTAAAGCATTGGACAGGTTAAATCAGCCCCAGCATTTT. It specifies CASKALDRLNQPQHF.

This clonotype was observed a few times. The chain links TRBV9 to TRBJ1-1; weak D call: TRBD1 (5 bases). V was trimmed by 0 bases and J by 2 bases, leaving 8 bases between them. This CDR3 region has 14 residues. CDR1 and CDR2 (germline): SGDLS, YYNGEE. The CDR3 here is CASSVGQLNTEAFF. The CDR3 nucleotides read TGTGCCAGCAGCGTAGGACAGCTTAACACTGAAGCTTTCTTT. The variable domain in full, with the rest retrieved from reference TRBV9 and TRBJ1-1, is DSGVTQTPKHLITATGQRVTLRCSPRSGDLSVYWYQQSLDQGLQFLIQYYNGEERAKGNILERFSAQQFPDLHSELNLSSLELGDSALYFCASSVGQLNTEAFFGQGTRLTVV.

The sample holds a few counts of this clonotype. The V call is TRBV3-1, the J call TRBJ2-3; 10 nucleotides line up with TRBD2. Germline V lookup: CDR1 LGHDT, CDR2 YNNKEL (reference sequence). V shed 0 bases, J shed 3 bases, and the junction held 0 bases outside the gene matches. The CDR3 sequence is 15 residues long. CDR3 in DNA: TGTGCCAGCAGCCAAGAACTAGCGGGAACAGATACGCAGTATTTT. Translating gives CASSQELAGTDTQYF.

The chain recombines TRBV20-1 with TRBJ2-5; the D gene is possibly TRBD2 (6 bases). The CDR3 length is 13 residues. Germline V gene sequence: CDR1 DFQATT, CDR2 SNEGSKA (reference sequence). Trimming stripped 7 bases from V and 0 bases from J, with 12 bases between. CDR3 DNA sequence: TGCAGTGACGGGACTTTGTACCAAGAGACCCAGTACTTC. This gives the protein CSDGTLYQETQYF.

This clonotype was detected a few times. J is TRBJ1-5 and V is TRBV20-1; TRBD1 is a possible D gene (5 bases). The CDR3 is made up of 13 amino acids. Germline V gene data show CDR1 as DFQATT and CDR2 as SNEGSKA (reference sequence). V was cut by 3 bases and J by 7 bases, with 13 bases left in between. The CDR3 loop reads CSASRQGTQPQHF. The CDR3 DNA is TGCAGTGCTAGTAGGCAGGGCACACAGCCCCAGCATTTT.

This chain connects TRBV9 to TRBJ1-4; a possible D gene is TRBD1 (5 bases). V was pared by 8 bases and J by 7 bases, with 12 bases between. The germline V gene has CDR1 SGDLS and CDR2 YYNGEE. The CDR3 has 12 residues. The CDR3 bases are TGTGCCAGGTGGAGGGGAAGTGAAAAACTGTTTTTT. Amino acid sequence: CARWRGSEKLFF.